This T cell receptor (beta chain) was recovered during a study of response to subunit inactivated influenza vaccine. Study conclusions and caveats: Each seasonal influenza vaccination, the authors suggested, recruits few new T cells.

About this clonotype itself: Antigen: not known.

TCRdb re-called the RT-PCR reads through MiXCR, storing one row per CDR3 protein. The table has around 200,000 distinct CDR3 sequences, over 13% seen once. The J segment lost 1 base and the V segment lost 6 bases, leaving 12 bases of the junction unmatched. The CDR3 has 17 residues. Germline values: CDR1 MNHNS, CDR2 SASEGT. V usage is TRBV6-1 and J usage is TRBJ2-5; 9 bases are a match to TRBD2. The material sequenced was CD8+ T cells sorted from PBMCs, taken 5 days after vaccination. The source is a middle-aged man who received an inactivated influenza vaccine. In nucleotides, the CDR3 is TGTGCCAGCAGCCGAGGGACCGGGACTAGCTCCCAAGAGACCCAGTACTTC. It specifies CASSRGTGTSSQETQYF.